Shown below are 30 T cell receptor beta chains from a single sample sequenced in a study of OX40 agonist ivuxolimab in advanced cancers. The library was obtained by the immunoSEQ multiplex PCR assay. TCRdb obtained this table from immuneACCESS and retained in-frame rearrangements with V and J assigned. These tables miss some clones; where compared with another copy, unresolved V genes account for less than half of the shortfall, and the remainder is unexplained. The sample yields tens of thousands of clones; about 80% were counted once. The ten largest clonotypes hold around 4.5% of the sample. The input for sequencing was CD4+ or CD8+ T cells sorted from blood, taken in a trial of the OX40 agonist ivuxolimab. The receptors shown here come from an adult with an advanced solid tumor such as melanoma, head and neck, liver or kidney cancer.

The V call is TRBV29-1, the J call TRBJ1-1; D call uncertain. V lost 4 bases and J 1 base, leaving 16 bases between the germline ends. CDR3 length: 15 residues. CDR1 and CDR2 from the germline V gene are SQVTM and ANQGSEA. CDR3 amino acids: CSVGEDNKANTEAFF. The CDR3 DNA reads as TGCAGCGTTGGAGAAGACAACAAGGCGAACACTGAAGCTTTCTTT.

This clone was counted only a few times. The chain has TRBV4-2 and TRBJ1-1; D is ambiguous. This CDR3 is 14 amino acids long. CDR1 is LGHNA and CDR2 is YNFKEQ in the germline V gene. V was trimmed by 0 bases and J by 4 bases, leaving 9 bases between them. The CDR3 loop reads CASSQDHGVTEAFF. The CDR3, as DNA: TGTGCCAGCAGCCAAGATCACGGGGTCACTGAAGCTTTCTTT.

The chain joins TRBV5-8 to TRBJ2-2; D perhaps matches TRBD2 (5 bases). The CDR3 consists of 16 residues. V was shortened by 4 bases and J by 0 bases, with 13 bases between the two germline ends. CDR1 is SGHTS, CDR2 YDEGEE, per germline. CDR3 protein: CASSTLGSANTGELFF. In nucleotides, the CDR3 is TGTGCCAGCAGCACCTTGGGGAGCGCGAACACCGGGGAGCTGTTTTTT.

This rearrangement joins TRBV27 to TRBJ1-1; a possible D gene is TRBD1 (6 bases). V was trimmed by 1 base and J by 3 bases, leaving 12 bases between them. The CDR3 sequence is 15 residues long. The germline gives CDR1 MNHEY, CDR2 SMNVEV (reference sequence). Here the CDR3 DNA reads TGTGCCAGCAGTTTATGGGTCAGGACAGACACTGAAGCTTTCTTT. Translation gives CASSLWVRTDTEAFF.

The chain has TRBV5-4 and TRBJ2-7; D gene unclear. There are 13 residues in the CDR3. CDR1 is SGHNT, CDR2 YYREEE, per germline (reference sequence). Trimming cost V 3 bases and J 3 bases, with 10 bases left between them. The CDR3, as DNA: TGTGCCAGCAGCTCAAGCCCCGGCTACGAGCAGTACTTC. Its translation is CASSSSPGYEQYF.

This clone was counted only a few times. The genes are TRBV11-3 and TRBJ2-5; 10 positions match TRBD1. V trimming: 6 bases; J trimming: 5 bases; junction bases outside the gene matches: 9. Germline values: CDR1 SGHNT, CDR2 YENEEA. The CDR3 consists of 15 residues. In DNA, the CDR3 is TGTGCCAGCAGGGATACGACAGGGGGCCGGGAGACCCAGTACTTC. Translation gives CASRDTTGGRETQYF.

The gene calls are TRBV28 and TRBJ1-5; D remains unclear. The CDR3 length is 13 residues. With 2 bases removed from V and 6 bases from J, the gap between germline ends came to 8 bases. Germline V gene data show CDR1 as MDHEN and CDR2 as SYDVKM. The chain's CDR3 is CASSLRESQPQHF. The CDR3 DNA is TGTGCCAGCAGTTTAAGGGAGAGTCAGCCCCAGCATTTT.

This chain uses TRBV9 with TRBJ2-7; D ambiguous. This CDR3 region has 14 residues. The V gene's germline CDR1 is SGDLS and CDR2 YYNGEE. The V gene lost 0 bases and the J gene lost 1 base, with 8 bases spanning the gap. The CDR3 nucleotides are TGTGCCAGCAGCGTAGGAAGTCTTTCCTACGAGCAGTACTTC. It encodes CASSVGSLSYEQYF.

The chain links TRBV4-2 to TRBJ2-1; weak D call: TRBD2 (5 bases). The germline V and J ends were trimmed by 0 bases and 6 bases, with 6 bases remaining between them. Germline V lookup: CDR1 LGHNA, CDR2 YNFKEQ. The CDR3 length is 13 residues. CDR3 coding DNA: TGTGCCAGCAGCCAAGAGGGAGTCAATGAGCAGTTCTTC. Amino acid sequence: CASSQEGVNEQFF.

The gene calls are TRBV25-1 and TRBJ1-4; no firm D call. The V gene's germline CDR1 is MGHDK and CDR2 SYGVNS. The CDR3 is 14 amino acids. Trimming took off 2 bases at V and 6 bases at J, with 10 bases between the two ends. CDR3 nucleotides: TGTGCCAGCAGTGAAGTCGGTTCTGATGAAAAACTGTTTTTT. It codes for CASSEVGSDEKLFF.

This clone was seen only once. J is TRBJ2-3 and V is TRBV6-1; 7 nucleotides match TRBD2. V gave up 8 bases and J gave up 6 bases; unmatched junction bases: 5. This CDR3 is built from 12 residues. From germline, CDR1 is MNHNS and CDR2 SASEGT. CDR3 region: CASGSGVDTQYF. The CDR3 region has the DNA TGTGCCAGCGGGAGCGGGGTGGATACGCAGTATTTT.

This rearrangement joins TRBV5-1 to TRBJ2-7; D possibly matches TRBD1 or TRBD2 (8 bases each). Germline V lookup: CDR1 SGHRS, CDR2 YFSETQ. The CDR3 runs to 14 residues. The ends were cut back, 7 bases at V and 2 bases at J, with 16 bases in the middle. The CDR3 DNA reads TGCGCCAGCCACCGGGGGGGACAGGCCTACGAGCAGTACTTC. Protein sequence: CASHRGGQAYEQYF.

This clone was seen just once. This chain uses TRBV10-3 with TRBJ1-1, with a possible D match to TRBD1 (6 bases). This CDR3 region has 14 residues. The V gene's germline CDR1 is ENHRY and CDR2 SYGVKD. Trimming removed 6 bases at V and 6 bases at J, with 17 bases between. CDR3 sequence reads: CAIRDGQGGAEAFF. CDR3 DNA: TGTGCCATCAGGGACGGTCAAGGGGGGGCTGAAGCTTTCTTT.

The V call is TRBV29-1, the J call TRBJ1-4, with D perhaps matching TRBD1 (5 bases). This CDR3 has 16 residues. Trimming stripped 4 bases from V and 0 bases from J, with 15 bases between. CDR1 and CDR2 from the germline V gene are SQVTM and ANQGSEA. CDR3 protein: CSVASGGRATNEKLFF. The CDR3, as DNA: TGCAGCGTTGCGTCGGGGGGAAGGGCAACTAATGAAAAACTGTTTTTT.

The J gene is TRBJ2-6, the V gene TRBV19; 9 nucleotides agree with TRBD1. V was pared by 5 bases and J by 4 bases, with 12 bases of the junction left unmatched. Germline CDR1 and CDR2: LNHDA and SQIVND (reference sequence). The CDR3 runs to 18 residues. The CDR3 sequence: CASSPPGTGRRGANVLTF. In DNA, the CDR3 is TGTGCCAGTAGTCCACCGGGGACAGGGAGGCGAGGGGCCAACGTCCTGACTTTC.

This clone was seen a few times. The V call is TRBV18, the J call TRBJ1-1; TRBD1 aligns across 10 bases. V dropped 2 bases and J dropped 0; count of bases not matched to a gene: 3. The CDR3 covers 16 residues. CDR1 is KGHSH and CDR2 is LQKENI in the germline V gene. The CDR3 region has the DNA TGTGCCAGCTCACCAATGGACAGGGGGATGAACACTGAAGCTTTCTTT. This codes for CASSPMDRGMNTEAFF.

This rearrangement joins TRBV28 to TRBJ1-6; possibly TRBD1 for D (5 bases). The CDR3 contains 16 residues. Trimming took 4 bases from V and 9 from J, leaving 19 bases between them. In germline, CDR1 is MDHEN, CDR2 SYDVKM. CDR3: CASSSLAGVNTSPLHF. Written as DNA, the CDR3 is TGTGCCAGCAGTTCCTTGGCGGGGGTGAACACTTCACCCCTCCACTTT. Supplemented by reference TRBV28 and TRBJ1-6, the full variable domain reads DVKVTQSSRYLVKRTGEKVFLECVQDMDHENMFWYRQDPGLGLRLIYFSYDVKMKEKGDIPEGYSVSREKKERFSLILESASTNQTSMYLCASSSLAGVNTSPLHFGNGTRLTVT.

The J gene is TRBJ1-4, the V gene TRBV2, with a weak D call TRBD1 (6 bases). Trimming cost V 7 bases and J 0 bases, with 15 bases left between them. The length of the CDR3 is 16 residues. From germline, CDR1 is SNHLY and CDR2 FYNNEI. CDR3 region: CASNQDTGTTNEKLFF. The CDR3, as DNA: TGTGCCAGCAACCAAGATACAGGGACAACTAATGAAAAACTGTTTTTT.

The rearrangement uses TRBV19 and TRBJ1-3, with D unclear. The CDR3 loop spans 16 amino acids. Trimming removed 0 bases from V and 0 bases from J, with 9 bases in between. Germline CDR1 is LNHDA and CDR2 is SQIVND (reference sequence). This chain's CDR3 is CASSIETASSGNTIYF. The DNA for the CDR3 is TGTGCCAGTAGTATAGAAACCGCTAGCTCTGGAAACACCATATATTTT.

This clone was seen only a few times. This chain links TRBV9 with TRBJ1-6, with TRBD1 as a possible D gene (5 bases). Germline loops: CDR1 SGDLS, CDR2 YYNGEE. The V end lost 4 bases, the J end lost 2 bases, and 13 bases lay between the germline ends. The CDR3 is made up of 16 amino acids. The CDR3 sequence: CASSPRAQAYNSPLHF. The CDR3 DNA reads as TGTGCCAGCAGCCCCCGCGCACAGGCCTATAATTCACCCCTCCACTTT.

The CDR3 loop is CASSIARQAQDTEAFF. The CDR3 bases are TGTGCCAGTAGTATAGCCCGGCAGGCCCAGGACACTGAAGCTTTCTTT. V is TRBV19 and J is TRBJ1-1, with D uncertain. This CDR3 is 16 amino acids long. V was cut by 1 base and J by 3 bases, with 15 bases left in between. The V gene's germline CDR1 is LNHDA and CDR2 SQIVND (reference sequence).

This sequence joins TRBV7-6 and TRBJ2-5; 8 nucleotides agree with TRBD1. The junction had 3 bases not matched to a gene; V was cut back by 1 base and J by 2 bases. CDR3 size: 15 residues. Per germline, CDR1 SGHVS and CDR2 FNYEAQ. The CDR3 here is CASSLGTGNQETQYF. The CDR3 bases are TGTGCCAGCAGCTTAGGGACAGGGAATCAAGAGACCCAGTACTTC.

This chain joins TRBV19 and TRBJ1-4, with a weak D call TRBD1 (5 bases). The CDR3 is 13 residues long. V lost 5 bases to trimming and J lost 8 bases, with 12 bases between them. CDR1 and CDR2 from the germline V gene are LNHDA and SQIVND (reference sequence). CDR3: CASSYQGGEKLFF. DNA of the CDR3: TGTGCCAGTAGTTACCAGGGTGGGGAAAAACTGTTTTTT.

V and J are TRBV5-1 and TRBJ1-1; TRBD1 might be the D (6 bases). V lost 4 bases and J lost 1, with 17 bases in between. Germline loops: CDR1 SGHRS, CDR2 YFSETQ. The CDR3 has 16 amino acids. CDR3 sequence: CASSPRGGGPNTEAFF. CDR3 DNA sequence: TGCGCCAGCAGCCCAAGAGGTGGGGGGCCGAACACTGAAGCTTTCTTT.

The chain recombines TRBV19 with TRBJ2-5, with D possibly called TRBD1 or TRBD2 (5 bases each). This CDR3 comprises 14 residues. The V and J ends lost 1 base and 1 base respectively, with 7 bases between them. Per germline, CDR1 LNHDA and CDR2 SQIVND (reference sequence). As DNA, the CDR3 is TGTGCCAGTAGTATAGGAGGGGTCCAAGAGACCCAGTACTTC. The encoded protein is CASSIGGVQETQYF.

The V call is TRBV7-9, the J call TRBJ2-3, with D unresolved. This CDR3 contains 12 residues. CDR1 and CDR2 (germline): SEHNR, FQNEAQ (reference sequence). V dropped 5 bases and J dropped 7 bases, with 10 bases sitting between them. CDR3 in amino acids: CASSPPEHTQYF. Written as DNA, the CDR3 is TGTGCCAGCAGCCCCCCGGAGCATACGCAGTATTTT.

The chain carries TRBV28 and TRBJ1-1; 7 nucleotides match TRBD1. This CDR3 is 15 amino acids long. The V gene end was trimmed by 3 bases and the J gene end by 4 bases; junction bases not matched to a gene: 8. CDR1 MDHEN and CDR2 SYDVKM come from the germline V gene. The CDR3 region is CASSFEGAFSTEAFF. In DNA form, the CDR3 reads TGTGCCAGCAGTTTCGAGGGGGCGTTTAGCACTGAAGCTTTCTTT.

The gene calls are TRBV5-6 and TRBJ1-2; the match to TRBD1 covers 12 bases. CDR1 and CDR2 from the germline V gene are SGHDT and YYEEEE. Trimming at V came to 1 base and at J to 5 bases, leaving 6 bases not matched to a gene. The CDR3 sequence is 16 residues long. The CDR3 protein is CASSLWGQGAWYGYTF. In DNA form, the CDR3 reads TGTGCCAGCAGCTTGTGGGGACAGGGGGCTTGGTATGGCTACACCTTC.

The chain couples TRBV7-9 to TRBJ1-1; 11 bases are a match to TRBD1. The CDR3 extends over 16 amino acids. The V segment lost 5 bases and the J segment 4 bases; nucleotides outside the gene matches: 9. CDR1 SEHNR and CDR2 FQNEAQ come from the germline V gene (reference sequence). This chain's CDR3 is CASSPGQGAAGTEAFF. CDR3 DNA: TGTGCCAGCAGCCCAGGACAGGGGGCGGCTGGCACTGAAGCTTTCTTT.

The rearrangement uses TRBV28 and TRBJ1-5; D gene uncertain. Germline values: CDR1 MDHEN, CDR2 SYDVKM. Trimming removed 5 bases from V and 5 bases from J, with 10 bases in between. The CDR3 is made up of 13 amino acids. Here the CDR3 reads CASSISSYQPQHF. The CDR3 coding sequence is TGTGCCAGCAGTATCAGCTCTTATCAGCCCCAGCATTTT.